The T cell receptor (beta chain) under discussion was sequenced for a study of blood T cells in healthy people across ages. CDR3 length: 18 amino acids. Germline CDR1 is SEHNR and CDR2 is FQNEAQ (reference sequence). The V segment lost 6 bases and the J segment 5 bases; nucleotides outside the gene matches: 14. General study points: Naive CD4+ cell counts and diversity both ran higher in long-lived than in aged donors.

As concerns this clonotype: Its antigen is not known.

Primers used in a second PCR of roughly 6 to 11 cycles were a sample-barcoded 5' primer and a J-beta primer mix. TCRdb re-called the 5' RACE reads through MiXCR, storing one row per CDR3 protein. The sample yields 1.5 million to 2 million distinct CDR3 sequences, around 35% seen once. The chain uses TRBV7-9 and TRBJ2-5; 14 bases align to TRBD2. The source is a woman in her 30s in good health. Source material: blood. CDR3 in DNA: TGTGCCAGCAGTTTCCCCCCCGGGACTAGCGGGGGTCAGGAGACCCAGTACTTC. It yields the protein CASSFPPGTSGGQETQYF.